This T cell receptor (beta chain) was found in a study of early T cells in non-severe SARS-CoV-2 infection. About the study: Sequenced material consisted of bulk RNA (from unsorted whole blood), and chains were unpaired. Regarding the study as a whole: The VDJdb matching leaned toward anti-spike CD8 responses and overlooked private and CD4 specificities.

CDR1 and CDR2 (germline): LGHNA, YSLEER. The CDR3 has 18 amino acids. V was cut by 0 bases and J by 0 bases, with 15 bases left in between. As part of library construction, unique molecular identifiers were attached to individual cDNA molecules. Via MiXCR, TCRdb re-called the 5' RACE reads, giving one row per CDR3 protein. The sample includes tens of thousands of distinct CDR3 sequences, roughly 5.9% of them seen just once. A word on this clonotype: Its specificity is unknown.

Sequencing was done on a sample of whole blood. The sequence derives from an adult who was a healthcare worker with PCR-confirmed SARS-CoV-2 infection or an uninfected control (not recorded which). This chain uses TRBV4-3 with TRBJ1-3; D possibly corresponds to TRBD1 (5 bases). CDR3 DNA: TGCGCCAGCAGCCAAGATCTGACGGGACCGGGCTCTGGAAACACCATATATTTT. Its protein is CASSQDLTGPGSGNTIYF.